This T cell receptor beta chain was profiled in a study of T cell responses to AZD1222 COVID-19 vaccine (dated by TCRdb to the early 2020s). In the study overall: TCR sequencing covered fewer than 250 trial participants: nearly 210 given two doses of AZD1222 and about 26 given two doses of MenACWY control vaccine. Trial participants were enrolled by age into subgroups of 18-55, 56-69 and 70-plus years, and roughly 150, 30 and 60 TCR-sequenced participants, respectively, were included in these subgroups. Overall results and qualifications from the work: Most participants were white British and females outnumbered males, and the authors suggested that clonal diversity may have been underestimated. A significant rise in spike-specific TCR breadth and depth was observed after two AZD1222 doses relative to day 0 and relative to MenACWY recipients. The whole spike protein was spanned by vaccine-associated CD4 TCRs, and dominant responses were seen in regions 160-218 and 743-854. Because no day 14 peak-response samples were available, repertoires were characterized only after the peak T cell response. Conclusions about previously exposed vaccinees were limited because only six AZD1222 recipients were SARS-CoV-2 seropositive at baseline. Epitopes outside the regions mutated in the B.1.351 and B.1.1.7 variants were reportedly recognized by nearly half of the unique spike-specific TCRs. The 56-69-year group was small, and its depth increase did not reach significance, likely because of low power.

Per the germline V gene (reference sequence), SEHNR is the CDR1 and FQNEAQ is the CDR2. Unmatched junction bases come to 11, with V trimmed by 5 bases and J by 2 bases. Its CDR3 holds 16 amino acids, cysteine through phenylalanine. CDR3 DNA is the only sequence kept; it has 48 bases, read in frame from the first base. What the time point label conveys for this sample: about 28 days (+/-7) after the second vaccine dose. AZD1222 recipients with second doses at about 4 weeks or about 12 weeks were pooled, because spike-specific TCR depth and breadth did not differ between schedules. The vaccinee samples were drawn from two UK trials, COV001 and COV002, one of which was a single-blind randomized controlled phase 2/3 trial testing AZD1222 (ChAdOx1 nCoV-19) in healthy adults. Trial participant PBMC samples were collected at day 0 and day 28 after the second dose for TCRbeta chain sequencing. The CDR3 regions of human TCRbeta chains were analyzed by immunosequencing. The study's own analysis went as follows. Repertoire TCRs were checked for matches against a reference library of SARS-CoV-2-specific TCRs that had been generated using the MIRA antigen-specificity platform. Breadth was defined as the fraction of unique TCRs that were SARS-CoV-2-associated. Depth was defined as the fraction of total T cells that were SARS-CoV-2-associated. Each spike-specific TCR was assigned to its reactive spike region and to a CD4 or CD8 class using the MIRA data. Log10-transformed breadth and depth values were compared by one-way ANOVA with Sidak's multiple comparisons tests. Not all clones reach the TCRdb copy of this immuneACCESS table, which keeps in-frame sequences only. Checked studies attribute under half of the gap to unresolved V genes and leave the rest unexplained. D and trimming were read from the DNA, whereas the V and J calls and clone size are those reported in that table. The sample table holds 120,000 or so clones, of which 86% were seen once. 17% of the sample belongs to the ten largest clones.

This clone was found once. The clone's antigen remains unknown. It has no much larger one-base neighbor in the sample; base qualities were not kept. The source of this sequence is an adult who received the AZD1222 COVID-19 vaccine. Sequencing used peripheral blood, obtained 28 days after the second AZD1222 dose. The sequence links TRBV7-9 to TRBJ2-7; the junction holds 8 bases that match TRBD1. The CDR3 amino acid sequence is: CASSPLLGTGAYEQYF. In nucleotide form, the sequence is TGTGCCAGCAGCCCGTTACTCGGGACAGGAGCCTACGAGCAGTACTTC.